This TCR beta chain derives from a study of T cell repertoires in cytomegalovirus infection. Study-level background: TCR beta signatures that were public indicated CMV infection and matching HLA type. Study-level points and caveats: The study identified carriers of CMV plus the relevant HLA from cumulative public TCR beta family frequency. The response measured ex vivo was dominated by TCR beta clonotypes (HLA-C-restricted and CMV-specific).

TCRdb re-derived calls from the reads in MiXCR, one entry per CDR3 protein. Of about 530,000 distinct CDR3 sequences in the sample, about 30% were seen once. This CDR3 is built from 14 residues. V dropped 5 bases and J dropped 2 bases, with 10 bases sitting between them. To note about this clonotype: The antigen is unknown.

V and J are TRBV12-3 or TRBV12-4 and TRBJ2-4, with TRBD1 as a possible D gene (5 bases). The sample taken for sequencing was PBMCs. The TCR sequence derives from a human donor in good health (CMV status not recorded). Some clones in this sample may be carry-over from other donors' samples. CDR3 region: CASSPQGTKNIQYF. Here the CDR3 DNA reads TGTGCCAGCAGTCCCCAGGGAACCAAAAACATTCAGTACTTC.